This is a list of T cell receptor beta chains from one sample in a study of OX40 agonist ivuxolimab in advanced cancers. Sequenced by immunoSEQ multiplex PCR; TCRdb stores in-frame clones only, minus some. Among tens of thousands of clones, around nine tenths were seen once, and the ten largest hold around 3.5%. Here the sequenced sample was CD4+ or CD8+ T cells sorted from blood, taken in a trial of the OX40 agonist ivuxolimab. All receptors come from an adult with an advanced solid tumor such as melanoma, head and neck, liver or kidney cancer. Both conserved end residues are trimmed from each CDR3.

ASSTGPTYGYT	TRBV7-3
ASSVTSGSNAEQF	TRBV9
ASSSLATSGGVKGEQF	TRBV11-2
ASSEEVRAGMDEQF	TRBV6-1
ASSVPVTGELF	TRBV2
ASSRRTGGIDTQY	TRBV13
ASSTPYEQY	TRBV4-1
ASSPTGTEAF	TRBV18
ASSLQGANTGELF	TRBV7-3
AWSFRLEAF	TRBV30
ASSLGTAGLDEQF	TRBV5-4
ATSRERAGRKNQPQH	TRBV15
ASSERPGQLFFNYGYT	TRBV6-1
ASSEIQGNQPQH	TRBV2